Listed below are T cell receptor beta chains from one sample, sequenced in a study of cytomegalovirus exposure and HLA in healthy donors. The protocol was immunoSEQ multiplex PCR, while the TCRdb copy is restricted to in-frame clones and leaves out a portion. Of about 130,000 clones in the sample, 83% were seen once. The source material was PBMCs. These receptors were taken from a middle-aged woman in good health and CMV-seropositive. The CDR3 runs from the conserved cysteine through the conserved F or W. Each record gives: clone size, J gene, D gene, V gene, CDR3 protein, CDR3 DNA. The D gene is left open where the match is weak. The listing skips clone size in some rows; elsewhere it reads once, few, many or a size class.

NA	TRBJ2-7	NA	TRBV7-9	CASSLTGTVSYEQYF	TGTGCCAGCAGCTTAACAGGAACCGTCTCCTACGAGCAGTACTTC
NA	TRBJ2-2	TRBD1	TRBV4-1	CASSPRDSGTGELFF	TGCGCCAGCAGCCCCCGGGACAGCGGCACCGGGGAGCTGTTTTTT
NA	TRBJ2-3	TRBD1	TRBV5-1	CASSAGTGGDTQYF	TGCGCCAGCAGCGCCGGGACAGGGGGCGATACGCAGTATTTT
NA	TRBJ2-7	TRBD2	TRBV29-1	CSVATSASYEQYF	TGCAGCGTCGCCACTAGCGCCTCCTACGAGCAGTACTTC
NA	TRBJ2-7	TRBD2	TRBV28	CASRGGDWAYEQYF	TGTGCCAGCCGGGGGGGGGACTGGGCCTACGAGCAGTACTTC
NA	TRBJ1-2	TRBD1	TRBV19	CASSVLPGQGRGYTF	TGTGCCAGTAGTGTACTACCGGGACAGGGTCGTGGCTACACCTTC
NA	TRBJ2-2	NA	TRBV5-6	CASSLVQGSNTGELFF	TGTGCCAGCAGCTTGGTTCAGGGCTCTAACACCGGGGAGCTGTTTTTT
few	TRBJ2-7	TRBD1	TRBV28	CASNLDQGAREQYF	TGTGCCAGCAACCTCGATCAGGGGGCAAGGGAGCAGTACTTC
NA	TRBJ2-7	NA	TRBV4-3	CASSQVVSAGPRNEQYF	TGCGCCAGCAGCCAAGTCGTCTCCGCGGGCCCACGCAACGAGCAGTACTTC
once	TRBJ2-7	NA	TRBV6-5	CASSYPGQEYF	TGTGCCAGCAGTTACCCGGGACAAGAGTACTTC
NA	TRBJ2-1	NA	TRBV5-8	CASGGVSSYNEQFF	TGTGCCAGCGGCGGGGTGAGCTCCTACAATGAGCAGTTCTTC
NA	TRBJ1-2	NA	TRBV28	CASGARGYTF	TGTGCCAGCGGGGCGCGAGGCTACACCTTC
NA	TRBJ2-7	NA	TRBV6-4	CASSDTVGEQYF	TGTGCCAGCAGTGACACAGTAGGTGAGCAGTACTTC
once	TRBJ1-2	TRBD1	TRBV27	CASSYGQDYGYTF	TGTGCCAGCAGTTACGGACAGGATTATGGCTACACCTTC
NA	TRBJ2-7	TRBD1	TRBV7-9	CASSRQGQYSYEQYF	TGTGCCAGCAGCCGCCAGGGACAGTACTCCTACGAGCAGTACTTC
NA	TRBJ2-3	TRBD1	TRBV5-1	CASSLAGGGTDTQYF	TGCGCCAGCAGCTTGGCAGGGGGAGGCACAGATACGCAGTATTTT
NA	TRBJ1-1	TRBD1	TRBV18	CASSPPSRQGGTEAFF	TGTGCCAGCTCACCACCGAGTAGACAGGGTGGCACTGAAGCTTTCTTT
NA	TRBJ2-1	NA	TRBV7-3	CASSLTGGLATSYNEQFF	TGTGCCAGCAGCTTAACGGGGGGTCTAGCGACCTCCTACAATGAGCAGTTCTTC
few	TRBJ2-5	TRBD2	TRBV9	CASSEAPGLAGGWETQYF	TGTGCCAGCAGCGAAGCTCCGGGACTAGCGGGAGGGTGGGAGACCCAGTACTTC
NA	TRBJ2-3	NA	TRBV7-6	CASSLWRDTQYF	TGTGCCAGCAGCTTATGGCGGGATACGCAGTATTTT
NA	TRBJ2-7	TRBD2	TRBV5-6	CASSSPSLAGDSYEQYF	TGTGCCAGCAGCTCGCCGTCGCTAGCGGGGGACTCCTACGAGCAGTACTTC
NA	TRBJ2-3	TRBD2	TRBV30	CAWRRESTDTQYF	TGTGCCTGGAGGCGGGAGTCGACAGATACGCAGTATTTT
NA	TRBJ2-5	TRBD2	TRBV7-9	CASSPSGDWDETQYF	TGTGCCAGCAGCCCTAGCGGGGATTGGGACGAGACCCAGTACTTC
NA	TRBJ2-1	TRBD2	TRBV19	CASSIDGLAGVVRQFF	TGTGCCAGTAGTATAGATGGTCTAGCGGGAGTTGTTCGGCAGTTCTTC
NA	TRBJ2-7	TRBD2	TRBV28	CASSSRLAGGLEQYF	TGTGCCAGCAGTTCCAGACTAGCGGGAGGACTCGAGCAGTACTTC
NA	TRBJ1-4	NA	TRBV19	CASSIMGATNEKLFF	TGTGCCAGTAGTATTATGGGAGCAACTAATGAAAAACTGTTTTTT
NA	TRBJ2-5	NA	TRBV15	CATSHEETQYF	TGTGCCACCAGTCATGAAGAGACCCAGTACTTC
NA	TRBJ1-2	TRBD1	TRBV29-1	CSVTAPGQGNYGYTF	TGCAGCGTTACCGCTCCGGGACAGGGAAACTATGGCTACACCTTC
NA	TRBJ2-5	NA	TRBV5-1	CASSRDSGQETQYF	TGCGCCAGCAGCCGGGACAGCGGGCAAGAGACCCAGTACTTC
NA	TRBJ2-7	TRBD2	TRBV27	CASSPPLVGKREIFFGYEQYF	TGTGCCAGCAGTCCCCCCCTGGTCGGGAAGCGGGAGATATTTTTTGGCTACGAGCAGTACTTC
once	TRBJ2-2	TRBD1	TRBV7-9	CASNPGQTHTGELFF	TGTGCCAGCAACCCGGGACAGACACATACCGGGGAGCTGTTTTTT
NA	TRBJ2-7	NA	TRBV4-2	CASSQRSGNDEQYF	TGTGCCAGCAGCCAACGTAGCGGCAACGACGAGCAGTACTTC
once	TRBJ2-7	NA	TRBV15	CATSREQGSYEQYF	TGTGCCACCAGCAGAGAACAGGGTTCCTACGAGCAGTACTTC
NA	TRBJ1-2	NA	TRBV28	CASSSGYGYTF	TGTGCCAGCAGTTCAGGTTATGGCTACACCTTC
NA	TRBJ1-5	NA	TRBV7-8	CASSQLTLQFQHF	TGTGCCAGCAGCCAATTGACACTTCAGTTCCAGCATTTT
NA	TRBJ2-7	NA	TRBV5-4	CASSTHGSYEQYF	TGTGCCAGCAGCACTCACGGCTCCTACGAGCAGTACTTC
NA	TRBJ1-4	NA	TRBV21-1	CASSKVDTGSTNEKLFF	TGTGCCAGCAGCAAAGTCGATACAGGTTCAACTAATGAAAAACTGTTTTTT
NA	TRBJ2-7	TRBD2	TRBV7-2	CASSFQAGVFYEQYF	TGTGCCAGCAGCTTTCAAGCGGGAGTTTTCTACGAGCAGTACTTC
NA	TRBJ1-1	NA	TRBV6-1	CASRAGLHTEAFF	TGTGCCAGCAGAGCAGGGTTGCACACTGAAGCTTTCTTT
NA	TRBJ1-6	NA	TRBV4-2	CASSQMTDTSYNSPLHF	TGTGCCAGCAGCCAAATGACCGACACGAGTTATAATTCACCCCTCCACTTT
NA	TRBJ2-7	NA	TRBV14	CASSPRTGRDYEQYF	TGTGCCAGCAGCCCTCGGACAGGGAGGGACTACGAGCAGTACTTC
NA	TRBJ1-2	NA	TRBV6-5	CASSYSRGGNGYTF	TGTGCCAGCAGTTACTCGCGTGGGGGGAATGGCTACACCTTC
NA	TRBJ2-7	NA	TRBV6-6	CASSSSGETYEQYF	TGTGCCAGCAGTTCGTCAGGCGAGACCTACGAGCAGTACTTC
NA	TRBJ2-3	NA	TRBV6-4	CASSDSGGATDTQYF	TGTGCCAGCAGTGACTCGGGGGGAGCCACAGATACGCAGTATTTT
NA	TRBJ2-5	NA	TRBV5-1	CASSLGSQETQYF	TGCGCCAGCAGCTTGGGTTCACAAGAGACCCAGTACTTC
NA	TRBJ2-1	TRBD2	TRBV7-7	CASSHRTSGRGYNEQFF	TGTGCTAGCAGCCATCGGACTAGCGGGAGGGGGTACAATGAGCAGTTCTTC
NA	TRBJ1-2	NA	TRBV18	CASSLETDYGYTF	TGTGCCAGCTCACTCGAGACAGACTATGGCTACACCTTC
once	TRBJ1-2	TRBD1	TRBV15	CATSGLRGLGYGYTF	TGTGCCACCAGCGGACTCAGGGGGCTTGGCTATGGCTACACCTTC
NA	TRBJ2-7	TRBD2	TRBV2	CASSDYPSSGSYEQYF	TGTGCCAGCAGTGATTACCCCTCCAGCGGGAGTTATGAGCAGTACTTC
once	TRBJ2-1	NA	TRBV7-9	CASSDSGFRDFDLEQFF	TGTGCCAGCAGCGACTCGGGGTTTCGGGACTTCGACCTCGAGCAGTTCTTC